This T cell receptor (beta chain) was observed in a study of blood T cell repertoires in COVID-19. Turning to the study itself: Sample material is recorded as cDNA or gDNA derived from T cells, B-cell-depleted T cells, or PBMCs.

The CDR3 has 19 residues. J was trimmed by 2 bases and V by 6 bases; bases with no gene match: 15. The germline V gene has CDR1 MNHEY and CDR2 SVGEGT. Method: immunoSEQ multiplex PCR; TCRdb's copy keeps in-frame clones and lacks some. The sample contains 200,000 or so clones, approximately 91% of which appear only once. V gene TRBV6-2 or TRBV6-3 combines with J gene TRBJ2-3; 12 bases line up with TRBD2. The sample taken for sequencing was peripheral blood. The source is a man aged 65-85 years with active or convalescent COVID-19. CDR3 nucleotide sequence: TGTGCCAGCAGCCCACCCGGACTAGCGGGATACACGAACACAGATACGCAGTATTTT. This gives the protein CASSPPGLAGYTNTDTQYF.